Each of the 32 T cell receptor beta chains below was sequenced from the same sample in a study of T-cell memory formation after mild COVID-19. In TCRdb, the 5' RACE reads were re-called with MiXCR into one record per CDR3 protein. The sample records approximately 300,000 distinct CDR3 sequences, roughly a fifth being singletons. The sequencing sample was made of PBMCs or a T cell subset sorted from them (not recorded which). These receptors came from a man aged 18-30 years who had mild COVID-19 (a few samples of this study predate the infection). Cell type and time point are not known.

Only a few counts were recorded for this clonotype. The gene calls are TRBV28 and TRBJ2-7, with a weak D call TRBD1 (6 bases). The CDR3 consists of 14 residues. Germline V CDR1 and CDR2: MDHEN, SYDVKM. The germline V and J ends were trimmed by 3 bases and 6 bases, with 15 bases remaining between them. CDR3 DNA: TGTGCCAGCAGTTTTAGGCCGGCAGGGGTCGAGCAGTACGTC. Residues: CASSFRPAGVEQYV.

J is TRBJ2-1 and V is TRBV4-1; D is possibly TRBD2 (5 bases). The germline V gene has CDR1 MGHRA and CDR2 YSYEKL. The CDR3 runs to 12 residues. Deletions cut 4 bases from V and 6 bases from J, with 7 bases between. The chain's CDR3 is CASSRAANEQFF. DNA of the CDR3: TGCGCCAGCAGCCGAGCGGCCAATGAGCAGTTCTTC.

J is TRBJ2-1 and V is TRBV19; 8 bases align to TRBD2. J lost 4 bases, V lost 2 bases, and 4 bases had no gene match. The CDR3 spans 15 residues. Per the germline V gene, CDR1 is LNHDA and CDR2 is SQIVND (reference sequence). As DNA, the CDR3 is TGTGCCAGTAGTATATTTGCGGGGGGTTACAATGAGCAGTTCTTC. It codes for CASSIFAGGYNEQFF.

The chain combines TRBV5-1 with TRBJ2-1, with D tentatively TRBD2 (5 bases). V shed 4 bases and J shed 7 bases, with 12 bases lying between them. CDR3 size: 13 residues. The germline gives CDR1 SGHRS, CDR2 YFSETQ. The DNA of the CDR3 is TGCGCCAGCAGCCTGGAGGAAACTAATGAGCAGTTCTTC. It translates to CASSLEETNEQFF. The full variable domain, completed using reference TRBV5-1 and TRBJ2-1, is KAGVTQTPRYLIKTRGQQVTLSCSPISGHRSVSWYQQTPGQGLQFLFEYFSETQRNKGNFPGRFSGRQFSNSRSEMNVSTLELGDSALYLCASSLEETNEQFFGPGTRLTVL.

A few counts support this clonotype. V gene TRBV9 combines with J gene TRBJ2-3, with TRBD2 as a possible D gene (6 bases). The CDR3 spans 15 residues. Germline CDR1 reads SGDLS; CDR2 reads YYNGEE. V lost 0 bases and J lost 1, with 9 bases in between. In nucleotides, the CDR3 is TGTGCCAGCAGCGTAGGGGGGGTTGGCACAGATACGCAGTATTTT. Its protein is CASSVGGVGTDTQYF.

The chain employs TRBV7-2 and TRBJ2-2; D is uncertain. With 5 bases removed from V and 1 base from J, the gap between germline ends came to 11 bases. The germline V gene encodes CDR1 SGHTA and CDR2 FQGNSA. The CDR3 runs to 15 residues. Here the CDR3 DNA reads TGTGCCAGCAGCGCCCTCGGGTGGAACACCGGGGAGCTGTTTTTT. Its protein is CASSALGWNTGELFF.

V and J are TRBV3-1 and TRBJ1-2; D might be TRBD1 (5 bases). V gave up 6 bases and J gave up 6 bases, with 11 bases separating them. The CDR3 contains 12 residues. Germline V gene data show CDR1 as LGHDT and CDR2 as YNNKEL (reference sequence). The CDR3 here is CASRGRADGYTF. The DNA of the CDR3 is TGTGCCAGCAGGGGCAGGGCGGATGGCTACACCTTC.

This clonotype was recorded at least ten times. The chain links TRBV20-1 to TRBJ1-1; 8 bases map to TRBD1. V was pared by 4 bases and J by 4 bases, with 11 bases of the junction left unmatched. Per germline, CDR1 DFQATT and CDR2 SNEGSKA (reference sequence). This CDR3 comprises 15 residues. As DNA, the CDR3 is TGCAGTGCTATCCCCCCAGGGGGCTTAGGCACTGAAGCTTTCTTT. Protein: CSAIPPGGLGTEAFF.

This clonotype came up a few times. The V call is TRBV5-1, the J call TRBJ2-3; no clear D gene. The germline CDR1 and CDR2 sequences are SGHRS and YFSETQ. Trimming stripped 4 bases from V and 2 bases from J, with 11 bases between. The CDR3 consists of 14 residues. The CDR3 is CASSRLDPTDTQYF. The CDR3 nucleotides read TGCGCCAGCAGCCGCCTGGACCCCACAGATACGCAGTATTTT.

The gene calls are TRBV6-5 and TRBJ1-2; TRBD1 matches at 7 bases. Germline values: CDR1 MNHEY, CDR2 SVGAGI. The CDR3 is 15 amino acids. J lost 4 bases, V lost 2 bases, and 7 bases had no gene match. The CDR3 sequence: CASSYRWAGGYGYTF. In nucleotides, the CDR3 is TGTGCCAGCAGTTACCGTTGGGCAGGGGGCTATGGCTACACCTTC.

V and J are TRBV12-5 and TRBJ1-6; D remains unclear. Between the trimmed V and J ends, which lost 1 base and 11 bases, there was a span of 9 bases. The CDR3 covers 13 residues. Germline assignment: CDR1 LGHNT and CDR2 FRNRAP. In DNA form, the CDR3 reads TGTGCTAGTGGTTTGGAAGTCGGGGCACCCCTCCACTTT. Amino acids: CASGLEVGAPLHF.

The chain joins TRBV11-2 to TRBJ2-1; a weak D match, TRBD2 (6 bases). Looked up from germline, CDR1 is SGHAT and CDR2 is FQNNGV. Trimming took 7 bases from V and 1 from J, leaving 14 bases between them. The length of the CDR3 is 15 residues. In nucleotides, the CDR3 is TGTGCCAGCAAACTGCGGGACTCTTCCTACAATGAGCAGTTCTTC. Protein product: CASKLRDSSYNEQFF.

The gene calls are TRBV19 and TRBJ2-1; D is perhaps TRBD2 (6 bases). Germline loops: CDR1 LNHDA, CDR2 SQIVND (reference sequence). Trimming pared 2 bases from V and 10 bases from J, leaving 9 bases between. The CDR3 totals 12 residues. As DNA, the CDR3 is TGTGCCAGTAGTATAACCCGGGGGGAGCAGTTCTTC. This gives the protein CASSITRGEQFF.

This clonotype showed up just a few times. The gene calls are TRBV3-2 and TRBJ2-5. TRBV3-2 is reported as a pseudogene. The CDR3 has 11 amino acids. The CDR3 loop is CASSQAETQYF. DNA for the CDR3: TGTGCCAGCAGCCAAGCAGAGACCCAGTACTTC.

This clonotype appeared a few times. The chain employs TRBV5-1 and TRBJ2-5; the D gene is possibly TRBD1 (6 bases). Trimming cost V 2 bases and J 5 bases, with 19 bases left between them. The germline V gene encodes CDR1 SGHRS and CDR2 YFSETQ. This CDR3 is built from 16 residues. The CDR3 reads CASSFFSKGDYETQYF. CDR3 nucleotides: TGCGCCAGCAGCTTTTTTTCGAAGGGGGATTATGAGACCCAGTACTTC.

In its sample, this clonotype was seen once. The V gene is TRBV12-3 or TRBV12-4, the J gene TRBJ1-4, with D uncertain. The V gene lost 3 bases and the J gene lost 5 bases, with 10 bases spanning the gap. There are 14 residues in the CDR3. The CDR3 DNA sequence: TGTGCCAGCAGTTTCGGGCAGAACAATGAAAAACTGTTTTTT. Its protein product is CASSFGQNNEKLFF.

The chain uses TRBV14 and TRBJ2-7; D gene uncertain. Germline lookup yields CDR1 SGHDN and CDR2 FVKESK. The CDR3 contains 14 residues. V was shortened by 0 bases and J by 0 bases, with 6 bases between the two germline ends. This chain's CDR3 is CASSQDRNSYEQYF. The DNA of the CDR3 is TGTGCCAGCAGCCAAGATCGCAACTCCTACGAGCAGTACTTC.

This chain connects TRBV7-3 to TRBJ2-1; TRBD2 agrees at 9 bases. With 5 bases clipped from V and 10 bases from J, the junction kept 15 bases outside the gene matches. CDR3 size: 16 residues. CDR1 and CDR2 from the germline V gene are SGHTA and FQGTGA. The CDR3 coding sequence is TGTGCCAGCAGCCTTAACGCGGGGGGGCCCCCGGACGAGCAGTTCTTC. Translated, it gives CASSLNAGGPPDEQFF. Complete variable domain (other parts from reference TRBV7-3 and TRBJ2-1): GAGVSQTPSNKVTEKGKYVELRCDPISGHTALYWYRQSLGQGPEFLIYFQGTGAADDSGLPNDRFFAVRPEGSVSTLKIQRTERGDSAVYLCASSLNAGGPPDEQFFGPGTRLTVL.

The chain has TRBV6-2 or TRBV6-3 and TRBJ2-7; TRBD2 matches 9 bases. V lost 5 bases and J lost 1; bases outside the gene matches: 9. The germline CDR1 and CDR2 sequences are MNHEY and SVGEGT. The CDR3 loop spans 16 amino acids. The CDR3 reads CASSPPRRGGSYEQYV. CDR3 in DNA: TGTGCCAGCAGTCCCCCGCGGCGGGGGGGTTCCTACGAGCAGTACGTC.

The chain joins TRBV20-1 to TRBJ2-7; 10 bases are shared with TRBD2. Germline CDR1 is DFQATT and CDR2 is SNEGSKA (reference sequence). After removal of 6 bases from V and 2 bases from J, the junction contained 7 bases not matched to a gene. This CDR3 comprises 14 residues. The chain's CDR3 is CSATSGGAAYEQYF. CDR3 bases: TGCAGTGCAACGAGCGGGGGGGCCGCCTACGAGCAGTACTTC.

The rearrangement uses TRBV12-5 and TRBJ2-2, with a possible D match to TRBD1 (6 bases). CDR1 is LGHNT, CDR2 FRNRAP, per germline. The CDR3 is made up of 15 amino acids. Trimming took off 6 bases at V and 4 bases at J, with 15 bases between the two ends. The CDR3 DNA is TGTGCTAGTGGCACATCCACAGGGCGCACCGGGGAGCTGTTTTTT. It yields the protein CASGTSTGRTGELFF. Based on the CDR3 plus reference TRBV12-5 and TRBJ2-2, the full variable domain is DARVTQTPRHKVTEMGQEVTMRCQPILGHNTVFWYRQTMMQGLELLAYFRNRAPLDDSGMPKDRFSAEMPDATLATLKIQPSEPRDSAVYFCASGTSTGRTGELFFGEGSRLTVL.

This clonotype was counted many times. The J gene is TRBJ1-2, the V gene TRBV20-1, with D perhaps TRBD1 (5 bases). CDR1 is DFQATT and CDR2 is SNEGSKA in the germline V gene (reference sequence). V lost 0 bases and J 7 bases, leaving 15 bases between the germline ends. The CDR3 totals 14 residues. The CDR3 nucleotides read TGCAGTGCTAGAGAATCGCTGGGACTCCCTGGCTACACCTTC. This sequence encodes CSARESLGLPGYTF.

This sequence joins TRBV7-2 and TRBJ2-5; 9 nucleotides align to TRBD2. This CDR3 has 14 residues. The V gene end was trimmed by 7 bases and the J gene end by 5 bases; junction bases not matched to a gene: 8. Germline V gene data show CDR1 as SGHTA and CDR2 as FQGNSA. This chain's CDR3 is CASKAGGPSETQYF. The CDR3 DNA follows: TGTGCCAGCAAGGCGGGGGGGCCGTCGGAGACCCAGTACTTC. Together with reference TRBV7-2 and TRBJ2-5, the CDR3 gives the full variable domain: GAGVSQSPSNKVTEKGKDVELRCDPISGHTALYWYRQSLGQGLEFLIYFQGNSAPDKSGLPSDRFSAERTGGSVSTLTIQRTQQEDSAVYLCASKAGGPSETQYFGPGTRLLVL.

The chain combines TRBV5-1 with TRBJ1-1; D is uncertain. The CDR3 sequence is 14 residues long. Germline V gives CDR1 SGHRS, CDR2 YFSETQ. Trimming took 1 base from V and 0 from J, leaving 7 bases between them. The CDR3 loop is CASSLFDMNTEAFF. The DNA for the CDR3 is TGCGCCAGCAGCTTGTTCGATATGAACACTGAAGCTTTCTTT.

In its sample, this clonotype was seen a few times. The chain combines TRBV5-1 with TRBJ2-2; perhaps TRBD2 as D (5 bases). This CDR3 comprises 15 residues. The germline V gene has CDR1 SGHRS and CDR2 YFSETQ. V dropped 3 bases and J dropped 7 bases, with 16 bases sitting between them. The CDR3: CASSSLDFSFGELFF. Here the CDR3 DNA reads TGCGCCAGCAGCTCCCTGGACTTTTCCTTCGGGGAGCTGTTTTTT. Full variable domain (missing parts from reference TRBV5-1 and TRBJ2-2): KAGVTQTPRYLIKTRGQQVTLSCSPISGHRSVSWYQQTPGQGLQFLFEYFSETQRNKGNFPGRFSGRQFSNSRSEMNVSTLELGDSALYLCASSSLDFSFGELFFGEGSRLTVL.

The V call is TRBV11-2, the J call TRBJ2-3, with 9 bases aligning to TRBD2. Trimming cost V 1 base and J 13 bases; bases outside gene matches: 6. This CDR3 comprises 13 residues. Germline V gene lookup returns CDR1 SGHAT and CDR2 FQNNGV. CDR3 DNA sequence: TGTGCCAGCAGCTTAGGGACTCGGACTAGCGAGTATTTT. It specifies CASSLGTRTSEYF.

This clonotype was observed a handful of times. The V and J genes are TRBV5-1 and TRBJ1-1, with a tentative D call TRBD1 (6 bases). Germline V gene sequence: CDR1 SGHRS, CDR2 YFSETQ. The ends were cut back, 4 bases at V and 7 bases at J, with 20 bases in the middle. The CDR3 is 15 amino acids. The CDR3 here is CASSRGGGPSDEAFF. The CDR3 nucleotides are TGCGCCAGCAGCCGAGGGGGGGGCCCGAGTGATGAAGCTTTCTTT.

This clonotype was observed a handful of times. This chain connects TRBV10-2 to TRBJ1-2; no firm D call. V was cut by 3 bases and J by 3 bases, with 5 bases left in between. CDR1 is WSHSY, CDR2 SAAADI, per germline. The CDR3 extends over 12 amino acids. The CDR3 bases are TGCGCCAGCAGTGACAGCTACTATGGCTACACCTTC. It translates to CASSDSYYGYTF.

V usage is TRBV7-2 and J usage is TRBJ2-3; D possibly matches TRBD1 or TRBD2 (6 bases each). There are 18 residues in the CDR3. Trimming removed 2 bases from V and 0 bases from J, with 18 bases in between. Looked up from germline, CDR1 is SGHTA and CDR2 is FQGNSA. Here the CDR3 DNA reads TGTGCCAGCAGCTTAAGGGTGGGGGTAGGGGGGAGCACAGATACGCAGTATTTT. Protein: CASSLRVGVGGSTDTQYF.

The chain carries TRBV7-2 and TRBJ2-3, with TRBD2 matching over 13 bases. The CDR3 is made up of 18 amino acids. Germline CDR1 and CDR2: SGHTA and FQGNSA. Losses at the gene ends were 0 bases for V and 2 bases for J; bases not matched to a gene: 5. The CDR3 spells CASSLARTSGGLTDTQYF. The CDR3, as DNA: TGTGCCAGCAGCTTAGCCCGGACTAGCGGGGGCCTCACAGATACGCAGTATTTT.

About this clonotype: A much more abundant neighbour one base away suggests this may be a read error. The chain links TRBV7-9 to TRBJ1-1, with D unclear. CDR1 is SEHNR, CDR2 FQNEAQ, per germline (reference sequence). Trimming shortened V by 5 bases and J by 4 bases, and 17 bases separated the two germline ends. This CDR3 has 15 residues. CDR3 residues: CASSPFRCSGTEAFF. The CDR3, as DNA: TGTGCCAGCAGCCCGTTCCGGTGTTCGGGCACTGAAGCTTTCTTT.

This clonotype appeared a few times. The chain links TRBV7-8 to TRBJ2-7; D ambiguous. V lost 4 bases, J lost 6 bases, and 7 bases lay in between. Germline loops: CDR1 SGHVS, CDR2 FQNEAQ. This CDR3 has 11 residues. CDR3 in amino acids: CASSSVSEQYF. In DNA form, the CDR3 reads TGTGCCAGCAGCTCGGTTTCCGAGCAGTACTTC.